What follows are 21 T cell receptor beta chains derived from one specimen sequenced in a study of post-analysis software for immune sequencing data. The study, taken as a whole, reports: Controls showed lower frequencies than patients for four to six TRBV segments, and TRBV5-6, TRBV5-1 and TRBV20-1 were among these.

Sequencing libraries made from TCR beta cDNA carried unique molecular identifiers. TCRdb used MiXCR to reprocess the PCR reads, holding one entry per CDR3 protein. The sample has roughly 170,000 distinct CDR3 sequences, approximately 30% seen once. These receptors' antigens are unknown. Material for sequencing was blood. The receptors come from a girl aged 5 to 17 with multiple sclerosis.

This clonotype was seen only a few times. The chain recombines TRBV13 with TRBJ2-1; D perhaps matches TRBD1 (7 bases). This CDR3 spans 14 amino acids. Germline V gene lookup returns CDR1 PRHDT and CDR2 FYEKMQ (reference sequence). V was pared by 7 bases and J by 4 bases, with 14 bases between. CDR3 nucleotides: TGTGCCAGCATCTCCAGGGGGGAGTACAATGAGCAGTTCTTC. Residues: CASISRGEYNEQFF. Filled out from reference TRBV13 and TRBJ2-1, the complete variable domain reads AAGVIQSPRHLIKEKRETATLKCYPIPRHDTVYWYQQGPGQDPQFLISFYEKMQSDKGSIPDRFSAQQFSDYHSELNMSSLELGDSALYFCASISRGEYNEQFFGPGTRLTVL.

This clonotype was recorded many times. J is TRBJ2-7 and V is TRBV4-2, with D unclear. Between the trimmed V and J ends, which lost 1 base and 2 bases, there was a span of 6 bases. CDR1 LGHNA and CDR2 YNFKEQ come from the germline V gene. CDR3 length equals 13 residues. CDR3 loop: CASSQGPTYEQYF. As DNA, the CDR3 is TGTGCCAGCAGCCAAGGGCCTACCTACGAGCAGTACTTC.

This clonotype was detected a few times. This sequence joins TRBV6-6 and TRBJ2-5; tentative D call: TRBD2 (6 bases). The better agreement between TRBJ2-7 and the DNA end casts doubt on the J call. Germline CDR1 is MNHNY and CDR2 is SVGAGI (reference sequence). CDR3 length: 15 amino acids. CDR3 protein: CASSYPTGVSDEQYF. In DNA, the CDR3 is TGTGCCAGCAGTTACCCAACGGGAGTGAGTGACGAGCAGTACTTC.

This clonotype has a handful of counts. The V gene is TRBV10-3, the J gene TRBJ1-5, with 7 nucleotides matching TRBD1. CDR1 is ENHRY, CDR2 SYGVKD, per germline. The V gene end was trimmed by 2 bases and the J gene end by 7 bases; junction bases not matched to a gene: 11. The CDR3 loop spans 16 amino acids. The CDR3 coding sequence is TGTGCCATCAGTGAGACCGAAACAGGGGAGTGGCAGCCCCAGCATTTT. Its translation: CAISETETGEWQPQHF.

This clonotype has only a few counts. Being one base from a much bigger clone, this may be a read error. The rearrangement joins TRBV4-1 to TRBJ2-1, with a tentative D call TRBD2 (6 bases). The DNA end is more similar to TRBJ2-7, so the J call may be wrong. Germline V gene sequence: CDR1 MGHRA, CDR2 YSYEKL. The CDR3 length is 18 residues. CDR3 DNA sequence: TGCGCCAGCAGCCAAGCTAACTTCCTAGCGAACTCCTACAATGAGCAGTACTTC. Translation gives CASSQANFLANSYNEQYF.

This clonotype showed up many times. This rearrangement joins TRBV10-3 to TRBJ2-1; TRBD2 matches at 9 bases. J lost 0 bases, V lost 2 bases, and 8 bases had no gene match. The CDR3 is 18 residues long. Germline V gene data show CDR1 as ENHRY and CDR2 as SYGVKD. CDR3 region: CAISEEDSGRSSYNEQFF. The CDR3 coding sequence is TGTGCCATCAGTGAGGAGGATAGCGGGAGAAGCTCCTACAATGAGCAGTTCTTC.

This clonotype was picked up many times. The chain links TRBV3-1 to TRBJ2-1, with 8 bases aligning to TRBD2. The CDR3 consists of 13 residues. V lost 6 bases to trimming and J lost 4 bases; unmatched junction nucleotides: 2. Germline V gene sequence: CDR1 LGHDT, CDR2 YNNKEL (reference sequence). The CDR3 reads CASRTSVYNEQFF. The CDR3 bases are TGTGCCAGCAGGACTAGCGTGTACAATGAGCAGTTCTTC.

At least ten counts were recorded for this clonotype. This chain uses TRBV6-4 with TRBJ1-2; no clear D gene. The V and J ends lost 5 bases and 2 bases respectively, with 21 bases between them. In germline, CDR1 is MRHNA, CDR2 SNTAGT. The CDR3 is 17 amino acids. The CDR3 nucleotides read TGTGCCAGCAGTATCATGACCTCGGGCCTGCGAAACTATGGCTACACCTTC. As protein: CASSIMTSGLRNYGYTF.

The V call is TRBV12-3 or TRBV12-4, the J call TRBJ2-1, with D hard to call. Trimming stripped 0 bases from V and 7 bases from J, with 10 bases between. There are 14 residues in the CDR3. CDR3 protein: CASSLALNGNEQFF. CDR3 nucleotides: TGTGCCAGCAGTTTAGCGCTCAACGGGAATGAGCAGTTCTTC.

For this clonotype: Since a much larger clone is just one base distant, this may be a read error. The chain joins TRBV5-1 to TRBJ2-1, with 7 bases identical to TRBD1. The CDR3 is 15 residues long. Germline V gene sequence: CDR1 SGHRS, CDR2 YFSETQ. CDR3 sequence reads: CASRLVDRAWETQFF. The DNA of the CDR3 is TGCGCCAGCAGATTGGTAGACAGGGCCTGGGAGACCCAGTTCTTC.

This clonotype appeared many times. This sequence joins TRBV24-1 and TRBJ2-1, with unresolved D. CDR1 is KGHDR and CDR2 is SFDVKD in the germline V gene. V gave up 10 bases and J gave up 7 bases, with 19 bases separating them. The CDR3 totals 14 residues. The CDR3 DNA reads TGTGCCACTGCCCCCTCCCAAGTAGGAAATGAGCAGTTCTTC. Encoded protein: CATAPSQVGNEQFF.

The chain is built from TRBV5-1 and TRBJ1-2; D possibly corresponds to TRBD1 (5 bases). V lost 0 bases to trimming and J lost 7 bases, with 10 bases between them. The CDR3 runs to 13 residues. The germline CDR1 and CDR2 sequences are SGHRS and YFSETQ. DNA for the CDR3: TGCGCCAGCAGCTTGGCTTCGGGGCCTGGCTACACCTTC. Translating it yields CASSLASGPGYTF.

The rearrangement joins TRBV5-1 to TRBJ2-3; 14 bases fit TRBD2. Trimming at V came to 3 bases and at J to 2 bases, leaving 5 bases not matched to a gene. Germline V gene lookup returns CDR1 SGHRS and CDR2 YFSETQ. The CDR3 loop spans 17 amino acids. CDR3 protein: CASSWGLAGDATDTQYF. DNA of the CDR3: TGCGCCAGCAGCTGGGGACTAGCGGGAGACGCCACAGATACGCAGTATTTT.

The table lists this clonotype with a few counts. This chain uses TRBV6-4 with TRBJ2-2; D call uncertain. V was cut by 2 bases and J by 6 bases, with 10 bases left in between. Germline V CDR1 and CDR2: MRHNA, SNTAGT. The CDR3 spans 14 residues. This CDR3 is CASSDRAESGELFF. In DNA, the CDR3 is TGTGCCAGCAGTGACAGGGCAGAATCCGGGGAGCTGTTTTTT.

V is TRBV18 and J is TRBJ2-1; 9 bases are shared with TRBD1. The CDR3 totals 12 residues. Unmatched junction bases numbered 4, after V lost 2 bases and J lost 14 bases. Germline V gene sequence: CDR1 KGHSH, CDR2 LQKENI. Here the CDR3 DNA reads TGTGCCAGCTCACCAGGACAGGGGTTGGAGTTCTTC. Protein sequence: CASSPGQGLEFF. The full variable domain, its missing parts supplied by reference TRBV18 and TRBJ2-1, is NAGVMQNPRHLVRRRGQEARLRCSPMKGHSHVYWYRQLPEEGLKFMVYLQKENIIDESGMPKERFSAEFPKEGPSILRIQQVVRGDSAAYFCASSPGQGLEFFGPGTRLTVL.

This clonotype was detected ten times or more. This sequence joins TRBV29-1 and TRBJ1-1, with TRBD1 matching 7 bases. The CDR3 is 12 residues long. Germline loops: CDR1 SQVTM, CDR2 ANQGSEA. Germline trimming cut 6 bases from V and 1 base from J; bases unmatched to any gene: 2. Here the CDR3 reads CSVGTANTEAFF. CDR3 coding DNA: TGCAGCGTGGGGACAGCGAACACTGAAGCTTTCTTT.

This clonotype was found a few times. A much larger clone is a single base away; this may be a read error. CDR3 amino acids: CSLAGPRNEQYF. CDR3 sequence (DNA): TGCAGCTTAGCGGGGCCGCGCAATGAGCAGTACTTC. The V and J genes are TRBV20-1 and TRBJ2-7, with TRBD2 matching 8 bases. The germline gives CDR1 DFQATT, CDR2 SNEGSKA (reference sequence). The CDR3 is 12 amino acids.

The sample holds many counts of this clonotype. This rearrangement joins TRBV6-2 or TRBV6-3 to TRBJ2-7; no definite D call. The CDR3 is 12 amino acids. Trimming took off 2 bases at V and 6 bases at J, with 8 bases between the two ends. Germline V CDR1 and CDR2: MNHEY, SVGEGT. The CDR3 nucleotides are TGTGCCAGCAGTTACGAAGGAGTCGAGCAGTACTTC. Protein sequence: CASSYEGVEQYF.

This chain joins TRBV5-1 and TRBJ2-2; D unresolved. The germline V gene encodes CDR1 SGHRS and CDR2 YFSETQ. The CDR3 covers 15 residues. Deletions cut 1 base from V and 1 base from J, with 8 bases between. CDR3 sequence reads: CASSLSSQNTGELFF. CDR3 DNA sequence: TGCGCCAGCAGCTTGAGTTCCCAGAACACCGGGGAGCTGTTTTTT.

This clonotype was seen only a few times. V usage is TRBV2 and J usage is TRBJ1-2, with D perhaps matching TRBD1 (5 bases). With 10 bases removed from V and 0 bases from J, the gap between germline ends came to 15 bases. Looked up from germline, CDR1 is SNHLY and CDR2 is FYNNEI. The CDR3 runs 14 residues. DNA for the CDR3: TGTGCCATTGAAGGGACCGAGTCTAACTATGGCTACACCTTC. Translating gives CAIEGTESNYGYTF.

The chain uses TRBV7-9 and TRBJ2-1, with unresolved D. Germline loops: CDR1 SEHNR, CDR2 FQNEAQ (reference sequence). V lost 4 bases to trimming and J lost 8 bases, with 9 bases between them. The length of the CDR3 is 12 residues. CDR3 loop: CASSSVRDEQFF. In nucleotides, the CDR3 is TGTGCCAGCAGCTCAGTTAGGGATGAGCAGTTCTTC. The entire variable domain, with the rest obtained from reference TRBV7-9 and TRBJ2-1, is as follows: DTGVSQNPRHKITKRGQNVTFRCDPISEHNRLYWYRQTLGQGPEFLTYFQNEAQLEKSRLLSDRFSAERPKGSFSTLEIQRTEQGDSAMYLCASSSVRDEQFFGPGTRLTVL.